Following are 29 T cell receptor beta chains from one sample sequenced in a study of radiation and T cells in renal cell carcinoma. TCRdb's copy holds only in-frame clones and misses some; the assay was immunoSEQ multiplex PCR. Of about 130,000 clones in the sample, approximately 82% were seen once. The time point here: baseline pretreatment blood. The treatment here: 15 Gy SBRT to primary tumor, nephrectomy 4 weeks later. Sequenced material: blood, taken from a patient whose treatment included radiotherapy and nephrectomy. These receptors were collected from a woman in her fifties or sixties with renal cell carcinoma.

The chain couples TRBV30 to TRBJ1-6; 7 nucleotides agree with TRBD1. Trimming removed 4 bases from V and 6 bases from J; junction bases left unmatched: 3. In germline, CDR1 is GTSNPN, CDR2 SVGIG (reference sequence). The CDR3 covers 13 residues. The CDR3 is CAWIQGGNSPLHF. The CDR3 DNA reads as TGTGCCTGGATTCAGGGGGGTAATTCACCCCTCCACTTT.

CDR3: CASSYDTPWGTGELFF. For the CDR3, the DNA is TGTGCCAGCAGTTACGACACTCCCTGGGGCACCGGGGAGCTGTTTTTT. The chain is built from TRBV6-5 and TRBJ2-2, with D hard to call. CDR1 is MNHEY, CDR2 SVGAGI, per germline. The CDR3 totals 16 residues. The V gene lost 2 bases and the J gene lost 4 bases, with 14 bases spanning the gap.

The chain joins TRBV6-1 to TRBJ1-1; the match to TRBD1 covers 7 bases. The germline CDR1 and CDR2 sequences are MNHNS and SASEGT. The CDR3 has 17 residues. V dropped 4 bases and J dropped 1; count of bases not matched to a gene: 12. CDR3 coding DNA: TGTGCCAGCAGTGGCGGGACAGCCAAAAACTGGAACACTGAAGCTTTCTTT. It encodes CASSGGTAKNWNTEAFF.

The rearrangement uses TRBV27 and TRBJ2-3; D perhaps matches TRBD2 (5 bases). V lost 6 bases, J lost 5 bases, and 12 bases lay in between. CDR1 MNHEY and CDR2 SMNVEV come from the germline V gene (reference sequence). The CDR3 is 13 amino acids. The CDR3 DNA sequence: TGTGCCAGCAGGACCGGACTCGAAGATACGCAGTATTTT. The encoded protein is CASRTGLEDTQYF.

This clone was seen a few times. The chain carries TRBV4-2 and TRBJ1-1, with a weak D call TRBD1 (6 bases). V was cut by 1 base and J by 2 bases, with 8 bases left in between. The germline V gene has CDR1 LGHNA and CDR2 YNFKEQ. This CDR3 has 14 amino acids. This chain's CDR3 is CASSQVGQNTEAFF. The CDR3 DNA sequence: TGTGCCAGCAGCCAAGTGGGACAAAACACTGAAGCTTTCTTT.

V is TRBV10-3 and J is TRBJ1-2, with a possible D match to TRBD1 (5 bases). Germline CDR1 is ENHRY and CDR2 is SYGVKD. With 0 bases removed from V and 2 bases from J, the gap between germline ends came to 10 bases. The CDR3 consists of 15 residues. The CDR3 sequence: CAISESGTANYGYTF. CDR3 DNA sequence: TGTGCCATCAGTGAGTCAGGGACGGCGAACTATGGCTACACCTTC.

The J gene is TRBJ2-7, the V gene TRBV15, with D unresolved. The germline gives CDR1 LNHNV, CDR2 YYDKDF (reference sequence). This CDR3 region has 14 residues. V lost 5 bases, J lost 5 bases, and 16 bases lay in between. The CDR3 reads CATSRRTVGDEQYF. CDR3 nucleotide sequence: TGTGCCACCAGCCGCCGGACCGTTGGCGACGAGCAGTACTTC.

The V and J genes are TRBV7-9 and TRBJ2-3; unclear D gene. Germline values: CDR1 SEHNR, CDR2 FQNEAQ (reference sequence). The V and J ends lost 1 base and 6 bases respectively, with 2 bases between them. The CDR3 extends over 11 amino acids. In DNA, the CDR3 is TGTGCCAGCAGCTTAGATGATACGCAGTATTTT. It translates to CASSLDDTQYF.

The J gene is TRBJ1-5, the V gene TRBV28; tentative D call: TRBD1 (5 bases). Trimming took 7 bases from V and 2 from J, leaving 12 bases between them. From germline, CDR1 is MDHEN and CDR2 SYDVKM. This CDR3 is built from 14 residues. The DNA of the CDR3 is TGTGCCAGCAACCAACAGGAAGGCAATCAGCCCCAGCATTTT. Protein sequence: CASNQQEGNQPQHF. Based on the CDR3 plus reference TRBV28 and TRBJ1-5, the full variable domain is DVKVTQSSRYLVKRTGEKVFLECVQDMDHENMFWYRQDPGLGLRLIYFSYDVKMKEKGDIPEGYSVSREKKERFSLILESASTNQTSMYLCASNQQEGNQPQHFGDGTRLSIL.

This clone was recorded a few times. V is TRBV2 and J is TRBJ2-2, with a possible D match to TRBD1 (6 bases). This CDR3 has 14 amino acids. The germline CDR1 and CDR2 sequences are SNHLY and FYNNEI. V lost 4 bases and J lost 10, with 16 bases in between. The CDR3 DNA follows: TGTGCCAGCAGTGGCAGGGGCTACATTGAGGAGCTGTTTTTT. It is translated as CASSGRGYIEELFF.

The V call is TRBV7-9, the J call TRBJ1-5; unclear D gene. V was trimmed by 3 bases and J by 7 bases, leaving 13 bases between them. CDR1 and CDR2 from the germline V gene are SEHNR and FQNEAQ (reference sequence). CDR3 length: 14 amino acids. The CDR3 region is CASSFLAPEQPQHF. In DNA form, the CDR3 reads TGTGCCAGCAGCTTTCTCGCACCGGAGCAGCCCCAGCATTTT.

V and J are TRBV9 and TRBJ2-7; TRBD2 aligns across 10 bases. With V trimmed by 3 bases and J by 1 base, 13 bases remained unmatched. CDR1 is SGDLS and CDR2 is YYNGEE in the germline V gene. The CDR3 has 18 residues. CDR3 loop: CASSEGLATIPPSYEQYF. CDR3 nucleotides: TGTGCCAGCAGCGAGGGACTAGCGACTATACCCCCATCCTACGAGCAGTACTTC.

The V call is TRBV11-3, the J call TRBJ2-7; D call uncertain. V shed 0 bases and J shed 0 bases, with 6 bases lying between them. The CDR3 covers 14 residues. Germline CDR1 reads SGHNT; CDR2 reads YENEEA. CDR3 region: CASSLDPDSYEQYF. DNA of the CDR3: TGTGCCAGCAGCTTAGACCCGGACTCCTACGAGCAGTACTTC.

The chain is built from TRBV28 and TRBJ1-2; D is undetermined. Looked up from germline, CDR1 is MDHEN and CDR2 is SYDVKM. V was trimmed by 5 bases and J by 3 bases, leaving 16 bases between them. This CDR3 is built from 15 residues. DNA of the CDR3: TGTGCCAGCAGTGTCCCCGGCCTAAGACACTATGGCTACACCTTC. Translated, it gives CASSVPGLRHYGYTF.

The V call is TRBV7-6, the J call TRBJ2-7, with a weak D call TRBD1 (6 bases). CDR3 length: 16 residues. Germline V gene data show CDR1 as SGHVS and CDR2 as FNYEAQ. Trimming cost V 4 bases and J 0 bases, with 16 bases left between them. DNA of the CDR3: TGTGCCAGCAGCTCACCGTCCGGGACATTCTCCTACGAGCAGTACTTC. It encodes CASSSPSGTFSYEQYF.

V is TRBV4-3 and J is TRBJ2-3; D is uncertain. V lost 1 base to trimming and J lost 0 bases, with 11 bases between them. CDR3 size: 16 residues. Per germline, CDR1 LGHNA and CDR2 YSLEER. The CDR3: CASSQGFEGSTDTQYF. In nucleotides, the CDR3 is TGCGCCAGCAGCCAAGGGTTCGAAGGGAGCACAGATACGCAGTATTTT.

The chain carries TRBV11-2 and TRBJ2-7; TRBD2 might be the D (6 bases). The germline gives CDR1 SGHAT, CDR2 FQNNGV. V was trimmed by 1 base and J by 3 bases, leaving 10 bases between them. This CDR3 region has 14 residues. This chain's CDR3 is CASSLGGTGYEQYF. CDR3 nucleotides: TGTGCCAGCAGCTTAGGGGGGACTGGCTACGAGCAGTACTTC.

This clone was recorded a few times. This chain joins TRBV5-1 and TRBJ2-4; TRBD2 agrees at 8 bases. V lost 0 bases and J lost 1; bases outside the gene matches: 18. Looked up from germline, CDR1 is SGHRS and CDR2 is YFSETQ. The CDR3 contains 21 residues. The CDR3 DNA is TGCGCCAGCAGCTTGGTTCTATTTGCGGGGGGCGAGGGTTTGGCCAAAAACATTCAGTACTTC. Translated: CASSLVLFAGGEGLAKNIQYF. Looking up the rest from reference TRBV5-1 and TRBJ2-4 gives the full variable domain: KAGVTQTPRYLIKTRGQQVTLSCSPISGHRSVSWYQQTPGQGLQFLFEYFSETQRNKGNFPGRFSGRQFSNSRSEMNVSTLELGDSALYLCASSLVLFAGGEGLAKNIQYFGAGTRLSVL.

This clone was picked up a small number of times. CDR3 region: CASSLSVRELGYTF. The CDR3 region has the DNA TGTGCCAGCAGTTTGAGTGTCAGGGAGTTAGGCTACACCTTC. The chain employs TRBV27 and TRBJ1-2; D might be TRBD1 (5 bases). Germline CDR1 MNHEY, CDR2 SMNVEV (reference sequence). With 3 bases removed from V and 8 bases from J, the gap between germline ends came to 16 bases. The CDR3 length is 14 residues.

The chain couples TRBV11-2 to TRBJ1-2; TRBD1 is a possible D gene (6 bases). The CDR3 is made up of 14 amino acids. Trimming stripped 5 bases from V and 4 bases from J, with 14 bases between. Germline values: CDR1 SGHAT, CDR2 FQNNGV. The CDR3 DNA reads as TGTGCCAGCAGCCCGGGGGGGCTCGGCTATGGCTACACCTTC. Its translation: CASSPGGLGYGYTF.

CDR3 DNA sequence: TGTGCCAGCAGGCCGAGGGGGGGAAGTTATAACTATGGCTACACCTTC. Its protein is CASRPRGGSYNYGYTF. The rearrangement links TRBV2 to TRBJ1-2; TRBD1 is a possible D gene (6 bases). The V end lost 6 bases, the J end lost 1 base, and 18 bases lay between the germline ends. The CDR3 sequence is 16 residues long. The germline V gene encodes CDR1 SNHLY and CDR2 FYNNEI.

The genes are TRBV11-1 and TRBJ2-2; D is possibly TRBD2 (5 bases). V lost 4 bases to trimming and J lost 1 base, with 10 bases between them. Germline values: CDR1 SGHAT, CDR2 FQDESV (reference sequence). This CDR3 comprises 15 residues. The CDR3 here is CASSSEGGNTGELFF. CDR3 bases: TGTGCCAGCAGCTCAGAGGGCGGGAACACCGGGGAGCTGTTTTTT.

V gene TRBV5-5 combines with J gene TRBJ2-3; a weak D match, TRBD1 (6 bases). Germline values: CDR1 SGHKS, CDR2 YYEKEE (reference sequence). V was pared by 0 bases and J by 6 bases, with 14 bases between. The CDR3 is 15 amino acids. The CDR3 spells CASSLDGRGRDTQYF. CDR3 bases: TGTGCCAGCAGCTTGGATGGCAGGGGACGGGATACGCAGTATTTT.

V usage is TRBV14 and J usage is TRBJ2-7, with 9 positions matching TRBD2. With 8 bases clipped from V and 1 base from J, the junction kept 6 bases outside the gene matches. Germline CDR1 reads SGHDN; CDR2 reads FVKESK. The CDR3 is 14 residues long. This CDR3 reads CASGGLAGSYEQYF. The CDR3 nucleotides are TGTGCCAGCGGGGGGCTAGCGGGATCCTACGAGCAGTACTTC.

CDR3 residues: CASSKTTGQADTQYF. The CDR3 DNA sequence: TGTGCCAGCAGCAAAACGACAGGGCAGGCAGATACGCAGTATTTT. The chain has TRBV4-2 and TRBJ2-3; 7 positions agree with TRBD1. The CDR3 contains 15 residues. The V segment lost 5 bases and the J segment 4 bases; nucleotides outside the gene matches: 9. In germline, CDR1 is LGHNA, CDR2 YNFKEQ.

The CDR3 is CASSLYRTVNTEAFF. The CDR3 DNA follows: TGTGCCAGCAGTTTATACCGGACAGTGAACACTGAAGCTTTCTTT. The chain carries TRBV28 and TRBJ1-1; possibly TRBD1 for D (6 bases). The CDR3 has 15 residues. CDR1 and CDR2 from the germline V gene are MDHEN and SYDVKM. Between the trimmed V and J ends, which lost 1 base and 0 bases, there was a span of 9 bases. Full variable domain (outside the CDR3, taken from reference TRBV28 and TRBJ1-1): DVKVTQSSRYLVKRTGEKVFLECVQDMDHENMFWYRQDPGLGLRLIYFSYDVKMKEKGDIPEGYSVSREKKERFSLILESASTNQTSMYLCASSLYRTVNTEAFFGQGTRLTVV.

The chain is built from TRBV9 and TRBJ2-1; a weak D match, TRBD1 (5 bases). CDR1 is SGDLS and CDR2 is YYNGEE in the germline V gene. Trimming shortened V by 0 bases and J by 8 bases, and 12 bases separated the two germline ends. The CDR3 length is 14 residues. This chain's CDR3 is CASSVDLGADEQFF. In DNA form, the CDR3 reads TGTGCCAGCAGCGTAGATCTAGGGGCGGATGAGCAGTTCTTC. Combining the CDR3 with reference TRBV9 and TRBJ2-1 gives the whole variable domain DSGVTQTPKHLITATGQRVTLRCSPRSGDLSVYWYQQSLDQGLQFLIQYYNGEERAKGNILERFSAQQFPDLHSELNLSSLELGDSALYFCASSVDLGADEQFFGPGTRLTVL.

J is TRBJ1-4 and V is TRBV7-9, with a weak D call TRBD1 (5 bases). This CDR3 contains 15 residues. Deletions cut 1 base from V and 4 bases from J, with 10 bases between. Germline V lookup: CDR1 SEHNR, CDR2 FQNEAQ (reference sequence). The CDR3: CASSLEGTVNEKLFF. The CDR3 region has the DNA TGTGCCAGCAGCTTAGAGGGGACGGTTAATGAAAAACTGTTTTTT.

In DNA form, the CDR3 reads TGTGCCAGCAGAAGTATTGGGACAGGGGATGGCTACACCTTC. It is translated as CASRSIGTGDGYTF. This sequence joins TRBV6-5 and TRBJ1-2, with 10 bases fitting TRBD1. This CDR3 spans 14 amino acids. Germline V lookup: CDR1 MNHEY, CDR2 SVGAGI. J lost 6 bases, V lost 6 bases, and 7 bases had no gene match.